A single sample is the source of the 19 T cell receptor beta chains below, sequenced in a study of cytomegalovirus exposure and HLA in healthy donors. Measured with immunoSEQ multiplex PCR; TCRdb has only the in-frame clones, and not every one. The table has around 230,000 clones, about 86% seen once. The specimen was PBMCs. The receptor set was obtained from a woman in her 30s in good health and CMV-seropositive.

The chain couples TRBV9 to TRBJ2-3, with TRBD2 matching 8 bases. Losses at the gene ends were 3 bases for V and 4 bases for J; bases not matched to a gene: 13. This CDR3 spans 17 amino acids. CDR1 and CDR2 from the germline V gene are SGDLS and YYNGEE. CDR3 sequence (DNA): TGTGCCAGCAGCGCCGATCGTCGAGCGGGAGTAGCAGATACGCAGTATTTT. As protein: CASSADRRAGVADTQYF.

The V and J genes are TRBV5-1 and TRBJ1-4, with D uncertain. The CDR3 has 15 residues. V lost 3 bases, J lost 7 bases, and 16 bases lay in between. CDR1 is SGHRS, CDR2 YFSETQ, per germline. The CDR3 sequence is CASSYSLTRGEKLFF. For the CDR3, the DNA is TGCGCCAGCAGCTACAGCCTCACCCGGGGTGAAAAACTGTTTTTT.

The rearrangement joins TRBV28 to TRBJ2-3, with 11 bases aligning to TRBD1. With 3 bases clipped from V and 4 bases from J, the junction kept 12 bases outside the gene matches. This CDR3 has 18 amino acids. From germline, CDR1 is MDHEN and CDR2 SYDVKM. CDR3 coding DNA: TGTGCCAGCAGTTTCTACTCTTCCGGGACAGGGGGAGCAGATACGCAGTATTTT. Translated: CASSFYSSGTGGADTQYF.

The chain employs TRBV29-1 and TRBJ2-7, with TRBD2 as a possible D gene (6 bases). CDR3 size: 13 residues. Germline lookup yields CDR1 SQVTM and CDR2 ANQGSEA. Trimming left V 8 bases short and J 1 base short, with 15 bases between. As DNA, the CDR3 is TGCAGCATAGGAGGGGAGCGATCCTACGAGCAGTACTTC. Protein sequence: CSIGGERSYEQYF.

J is TRBJ2-5 and V is TRBV27, with TRBD1 matching over 8 bases. The V segment lost 4 bases and the J segment 5 bases; nucleotides outside the gene matches: 6. The germline CDR1 and CDR2 sequences are MNHEY and SMNVEV (reference sequence). This CDR3 region has 14 residues. This CDR3 reads CASSYRTGWETQYF. The CDR3 DNA reads TGTGCCAGCAGTTACCGGACAGGGTGGGAGACCCAGTACTTC.

V is TRBV5-1 and J is TRBJ1-2; the D gene is possibly TRBD1 (5 bases). Trimming removed 0 bases at V and 0 bases at J, with 9 bases between. The CDR3 extends over 15 amino acids. Germline V gene data show CDR1 as SGHRS and CDR2 as YFSETQ. CDR3 in DNA: TGCGCCAGCAGCTTGGACCGGACAACTAACTATGGCTACACCTTC. This encodes CASSLDRTTNYGYTF.

The chain has TRBV5-1 and TRBJ2-7; TRBD1 aligns across 10 bases. Trimming took 5 bases from V and 6 from J; bases not matched to a gene: 5. From germline, CDR1 is SGHRS and CDR2 YFSETQ. There are 13 residues in the CDR3. CDR3 bases: TGCGCCAGCAGTGGGACAGGGGCAATCGAGCAGTACTTC. Translating it yields CASSGTGAIEQYF.

This clone appeared once. The chain carries TRBV9 and TRBJ2-7; possible D gene TRBD2, 5 bases. Trimming stripped 0 bases from V and 0 bases from J, with 10 bases between. The CDR3 loop spans 15 amino acids. The germline V gene encodes CDR1 SGDLS and CDR2 YYNGEE. The CDR3: CASSVGGDASYEQYF. The CDR3 DNA reads as TGTGCCAGCAGCGTAGGGGGAGATGCCTCCTACGAGCAGTACTTC. Full variable domain (missing parts from reference TRBV9 and TRBJ2-7): DSGVTQTPKHLITATGQRVTLRCSPRSGDLSVYWYQQSLDQGLQFLIQYYNGEERAKGNILERFSAQQFPDLHSELNLSSLELGDSALYFCASSVGGDASYEQYFGPGTRLTVT.

The chain has TRBV6-5 and TRBJ1-4; possibly TRBD1 for D (5 bases). This CDR3 region has 14 residues. With 5 bases removed from V and 12 bases from J, the gap between germline ends came to 19 bases. Germline CDR1 reads MNHEY; CDR2 reads SVGAGI. The CDR3 DNA is TGTGCCAGCAGTGACAGACCGTGGGCTGGTGAACTGTTTTTT. Encoded protein: CASSDRPWAGELFF.

The V gene is TRBV5-1, the J gene TRBJ2-5, with D possibly being TRBD2 (6 bases). V was shortened by 2 bases and J by 0 bases, with 14 bases between the two germline ends. CDR1 SGHRS and CDR2 YFSETQ come from the germline V gene. The CDR3 consists of 16 residues. The CDR3 spells CASSFGLAHHQETQYF. The CDR3 coding sequence is TGCGCCAGCAGCTTCGGGCTAGCGCATCACCAAGAGACCCAGTACTTC. The full variable domain, its missing parts supplied by reference TRBV5-1 and TRBJ2-5, is KAGVTQTPRYLIKTRGQQVTLSCSPISGHRSVSWYQQTPGQGLQFLFEYFSETQRNKGNFPGRFSGRQFSNSRSEMNVSTLELGDSALYLCASSFGLAHHQETQYFGPGTRLLVL.

V is TRBV9 and J is TRBJ2-5; perhaps TRBD1 as D (6 bases). The germline V gene encodes CDR1 SGDLS and CDR2 YYNGEE. The CDR3 loop spans 18 amino acids. V lost 0 bases and J lost 4, with 22 bases in between. The CDR3 nucleotides are TGTGCCAGCAGCGTAGATTACTCGTCCGACAGGACCCTAGAGACCCAGTACTTC. Encoded protein: CASSVDYSSDRTLETQYF.

This clone was observed a handful of times. The gene calls are TRBV7-9 and TRBJ2-6; 9 bases line up with TRBD2. The CDR3 is 19 amino acids. The V gene's germline CDR1 is SEHNR and CDR2 FQNEAQ (reference sequence). The J segment lost 0 bases and the V segment lost 6 bases, leaving 12 bases of the junction unmatched. The CDR3 is CASRPRWREGVSGANVLTF. Here the CDR3 DNA reads TGTGCCAGCAGGCCTAGGTGGCGGGAGGGCGTCTCTGGGGCCAACGTCCTGACTTTC.

This clone was detected a few times. This chain uses TRBV7-3 with TRBJ2-7; D possibly corresponds to TRBD2 (6 bases). The CDR3 totals 14 residues. Germline-derived CDR1 and CDR2 are SGHTA and FQGTGA. Deletions cut 2 bases from V and 2 bases from J, with 10 bases between. CDR3 DNA sequence: TGTGCCAGCAGCTTAGTAGCGGAGGCCTACGAGCAGTACTTC. Its protein product is CASSLVAEAYEQYF.

The genes are TRBV28 and TRBJ2-7, with a tentative D call TRBD1 (6 bases). Germline CDR1 is MDHEN and CDR2 is SYDVKM. Trimming shortened V by 6 bases and J by 0 bases, and 15 bases separated the two germline ends. CDR3 length: 15 residues. CDR3 DNA: TGTGCCAGCAGCCCTCTGGGACACGACTCCTACGAGCAGTACTTC. The encoded protein is CASSPLGHDSYEQYF. The entire variable domain, with the rest obtained from reference TRBV28 and TRBJ2-7, is as follows: DVKVTQSSRYLVKRTGEKVFLECVQDMDHENMFWYRQDPGLGLRLIYFSYDVKMKEKGDIPEGYSVSREKKERFSLILESASTNQTSMYLCASSPLGHDSYEQYFGPGTRLTVT.

CDR3 in amino acids: CASSLGSGTRSDEQYF. CDR3 in DNA: TGTGCCAGCAGCTTAGGAAGTGGGACTAGAAGCGACGAGCAGTACTTC. The rearrangement joins TRBV7-9 to TRBJ2-7, with 8 bases matching TRBD2. This CDR3 has 16 amino acids. The V and J ends lost 1 base and 5 bases, in that order; junction bases with no gene match: 10. Germline CDR1 is SEHNR and CDR2 is FQNEAQ (reference sequence).

The rearrangement links TRBV11-3 to TRBJ2-2; 9 nucleotides align to TRBD2. Trimming cost V 5 bases and J 1 base; bases outside gene matches: 14. Germline V lookup: CDR1 SGHNT, CDR2 YENEEA. CDR3 size: 19 residues. CDR3 DNA: TGTGCCAGCAGCATATGGGGGGCGCCGACTAGCGGGAACACCGGGGAGCTGTTTTTT. Encoded protein: CASSIWGAPTSGNTGELFF. Drawing the rest from reference TRBV11-3 and TRBJ2-2, the complete variable domain is EAGVVQSPRYKIIEKKQPVAFWCNPISGHNTLYWYLQNLGQGPELLIRYENEEAVDDSQLPKDRFSAERLKGVDSTLKIQPAELGDSAVYLCASSIWGAPTSGNTGELFFGEGSRLTVL.

This sequence joins TRBV5-1 and TRBJ1-4; 8 bases agree with TRBD1. Germline CDR1 SGHRS, CDR2 YFSETQ. J gave up 1 base and V 4 bases, and 3 bases lay outside the gene matches. This CDR3 is built from 15 residues. The CDR3 sequence: CASSRGQGTNEKLFF. The CDR3 bases are TGCGCCAGCAGCCGCGGACAGGGAACTAATGAAAAACTGTTTTTT.

The chain uses TRBV5-4 and TRBJ1-1; 10 bases map to TRBD1. The V segment lost 0 bases and the J segment 7 bases; nucleotides outside the gene matches: 3. The CDR3 totals 14 residues. Germline V gene sequence: CDR1 SGHNT, CDR2 YYREEE (reference sequence). CDR3 coding DNA: TGTGCCAGCAGCTTGGGACAGGGGGCATTTGAAGCTTTCTTT. It translates to CASSLGQGAFEAFF.

The table lists this clone with a count of one. The J gene is TRBJ2-7, the V gene TRBV2; 9 bases map to TRBD1. The V gene's germline CDR1 is SNHLY and CDR2 FYNNEI. The CDR3 is 13 residues long. With 7 bases clipped from V and 2 bases from J, the junction kept 3 bases outside the gene matches. CDR3 amino acids: CASTRDRAYEQYF. The CDR3 nucleotides read TGTGCCAGCACCCGGGACAGGGCCTACGAGCAGTACTTC. Drawing the rest from reference TRBV2 and TRBJ2-7, the complete variable domain is EPEVTQTPSHQVTQMGQEVILRCVPISNHLYFYWYRQILGQKVEFLVSFYNNEISEKSEIFDDQFSVERPDGSNFTLKIRSTKLEDSAMYFCASTRDRAYEQYFGPGTRLTVT.